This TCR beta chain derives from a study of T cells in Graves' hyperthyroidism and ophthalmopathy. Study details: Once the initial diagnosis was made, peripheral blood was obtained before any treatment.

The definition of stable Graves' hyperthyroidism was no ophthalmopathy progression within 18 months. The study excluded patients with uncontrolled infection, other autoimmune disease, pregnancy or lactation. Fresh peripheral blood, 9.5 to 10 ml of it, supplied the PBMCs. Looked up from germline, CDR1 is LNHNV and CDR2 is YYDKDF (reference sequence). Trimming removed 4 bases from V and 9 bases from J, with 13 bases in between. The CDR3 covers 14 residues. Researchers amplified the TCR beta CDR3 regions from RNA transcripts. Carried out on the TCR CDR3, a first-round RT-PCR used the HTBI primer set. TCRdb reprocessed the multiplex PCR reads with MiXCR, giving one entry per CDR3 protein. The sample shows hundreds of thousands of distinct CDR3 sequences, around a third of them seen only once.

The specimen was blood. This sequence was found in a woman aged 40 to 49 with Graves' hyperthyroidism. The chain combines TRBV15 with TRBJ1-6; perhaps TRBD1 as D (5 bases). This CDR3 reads CATSKGLVISPLHF. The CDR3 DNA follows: TGTGCCACCAGCAAGGGACTCGTTATTTCACCCCTCCACTTT.